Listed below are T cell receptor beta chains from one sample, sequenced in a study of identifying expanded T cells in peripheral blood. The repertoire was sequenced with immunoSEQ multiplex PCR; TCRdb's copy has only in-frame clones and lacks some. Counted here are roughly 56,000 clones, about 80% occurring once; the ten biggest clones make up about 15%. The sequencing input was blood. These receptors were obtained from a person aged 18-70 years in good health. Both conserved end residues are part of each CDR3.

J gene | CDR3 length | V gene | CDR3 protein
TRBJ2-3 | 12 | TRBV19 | CASSIPPRKQYF
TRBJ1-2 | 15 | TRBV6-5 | CASRLRRVENYGYTF
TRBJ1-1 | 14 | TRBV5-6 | CASSFWDGNTEAFF
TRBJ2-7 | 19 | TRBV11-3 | CASSQRGQQGARGLYEQYF
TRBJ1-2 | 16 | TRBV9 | CASSVAQGGASYGYTF
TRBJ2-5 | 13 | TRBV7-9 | CASLFGTVETQYF
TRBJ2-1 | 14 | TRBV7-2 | CASSQLAGGGEQFF
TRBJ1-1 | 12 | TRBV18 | CASSPLGGDAFF
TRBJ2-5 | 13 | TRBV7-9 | CASSKTAPETQYF
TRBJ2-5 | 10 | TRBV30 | CAWSEETQYF
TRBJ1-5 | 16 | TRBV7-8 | CASSLGGQGTLQPQHF
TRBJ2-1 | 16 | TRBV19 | CASSIEGRILYNEQFF
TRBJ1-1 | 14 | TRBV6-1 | CASRPGQPNTEAFF
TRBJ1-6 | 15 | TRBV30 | CAWRTRGVDNSPLHF
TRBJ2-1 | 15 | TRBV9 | CASSTGTLGDGEQFF
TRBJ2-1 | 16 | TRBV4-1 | CASSPRASGSYNEQFF
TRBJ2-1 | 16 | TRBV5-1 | CASSFGRGSSYNEQFF
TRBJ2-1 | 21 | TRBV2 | CASTTRGTSGRRAQSYNEQFF
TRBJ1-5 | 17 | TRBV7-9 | CASSLATPDYSNQPQHF
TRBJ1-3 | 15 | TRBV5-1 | CASSPSVVSGNTIYF
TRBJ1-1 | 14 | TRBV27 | CATDTMDSGTEAFF
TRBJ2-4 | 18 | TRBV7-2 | CASSRTGGSGMGKNIQYF
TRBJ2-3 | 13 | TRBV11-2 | CASSLSQRDTQYF
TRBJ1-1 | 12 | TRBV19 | CASNRGNTEAFF
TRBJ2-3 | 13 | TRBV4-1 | CASSQVRADTQYF
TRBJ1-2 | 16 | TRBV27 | CASSSPRQGKNYGYTF
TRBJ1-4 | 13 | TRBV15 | CATSRDYGGKLFF
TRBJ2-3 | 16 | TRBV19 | CASSPPYSGNTDTQYF
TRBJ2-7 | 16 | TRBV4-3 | CASSQEVWGRGVEQYF
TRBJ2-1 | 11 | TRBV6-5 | CASSYRVEQFF
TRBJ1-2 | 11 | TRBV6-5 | CASSQGGGYTF
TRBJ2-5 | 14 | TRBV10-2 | CASSASTAQETQYF
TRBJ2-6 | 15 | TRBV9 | CASSVNMAGANVLTF